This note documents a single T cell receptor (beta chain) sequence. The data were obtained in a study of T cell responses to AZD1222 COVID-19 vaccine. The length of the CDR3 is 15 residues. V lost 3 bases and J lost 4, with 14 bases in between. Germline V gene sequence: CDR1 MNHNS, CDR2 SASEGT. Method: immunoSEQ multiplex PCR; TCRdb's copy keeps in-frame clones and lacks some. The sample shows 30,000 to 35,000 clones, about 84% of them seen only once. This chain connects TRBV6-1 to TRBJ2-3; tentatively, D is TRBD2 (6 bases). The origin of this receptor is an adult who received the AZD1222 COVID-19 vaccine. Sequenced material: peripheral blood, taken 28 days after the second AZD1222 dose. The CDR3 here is CASSDSGTFSDTQYF. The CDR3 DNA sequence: TGTGCCAGCAGTGATTCCGGGACTTTCTCAGATACGCAGTATTTT.